This T cell receptor beta chain is drawn from a study of blood T cell repertoires in COVID-19. Across the whole study: The cDNA or gDNA used as material had been derived from T cells, B-cell-depleted T cells, or PBMCs.

Source study methods: Amplification with reference gene primers provided the estimates of nucleated cell counts. Here immunoSEQ multiplex PCR was the method, and the copy in TCRdb shows in-frame clones only, minus some. The V and J calls and the clone size are those of that table, but D and trimming were determined from the DNA. The table shows some 150,000 clones, with around 80% occurring only once. The CDR3 runs to 15 residues. CDR1 is SGHNT and CDR2 is YYREEE in the germline V gene (reference sequence). The ends lost 2 bases at V and 7 bases at J; junction bases unmatched: 6. Sequencing was performed on peripheral blood. This chain links TRBV5-4 with TRBJ2-1; 10 nucleotides agree with TRBD2. This receptor was obtained from a man aged 55 to 69 with active or convalescent COVID-19. CDR3: CASSLPSGSWNEQFF. DNA for the CDR3: TGTGCCAGCAGCTTACCTAGCGGGAGCTGGAATGAGCAGTTCTTC.